The entry that follows covers one T cell receptor (beta chain) sequence. What it recognizes is unknown. The J segment lost 8 bases and the V segment lost 1 base, leaving 16 bases of the junction unmatched. This CDR3 spans 17 amino acids. CDR1 and CDR2 (germline): GTSNPN, SVGIG (reference sequence). Treatment described: around 19 received Ad26.COV2.S at low or high dose, single or two shots; roughly 5 received placebo; per-sample allocation not given. Specimens were obtained on day 63 following the first vaccine or placebo injection. The data were produced by immunoSEQ multiplex PCR, yet TCRdb's version contains in-frame clones alone and is incomplete. The sample has a few hundred thousand clones; 70% to 90% are singletons. The data belong to a study of Ad26.COV2.S vaccination and SARS-CoV-2 variants. For the study at large: Ad26.COV2.S given intramuscularly, once or twice 56 days apart.

Overall study findings and caveats: Comparability of non-spike TCR breadth was observed across vaccine and placebo recipients.

The clonotype originates from a person between 18 and 65 years old who received the Ad26.COV2.S COVID-19 vaccine or a placebo. The V and J genes are TRBV30 and TRBJ2-2, with TRBD2 identical over 7 bases. The sample in question was peripheral blood, obtained in a trial of Ad26.COV2.S vaccine versus placebo. The CDR3 region is CAWSAAPIGGGRGELFF. As DNA, the CDR3 is TGTGCCTGGAGTGCCGCCCCGATTGGGGGAGGGCGAGGGGAGCTGTTTTTT.